The present TCR beta chain was sequenced within a study of long-term antiretroviral therapy in people with HIV. This CDR3 has 16 residues. Germline V CDR1 and CDR2: MNHNS, SASEGT. The V end was cut by 0 bases, the J end by 0 bases, with 8 bases between. With survey level as its setting, the immunoSEQ assay was v3.0. Researchers set sequencing to target roughly 35,000-50,000 T-cell genomes per sample. TCRdb keeps only in-frame clones here, not all; method: immunoSEQ multiplex PCR. Among 30,000 to 40,000 clones listed, 75% to 90% were seen once. Source: unsorted PBMCs, taken just before starting antiretroviral therapy. The rearrangement joins TRBV6-1 to TRBJ1-4; tentative D call: TRBD1 (5 bases). This receptor was identified in a woman aged 18-35 years with HIV. For the CDR3, the DNA is TGTGCCAGCAGTGAAGCGGGGGTTGCAACTAATGAAAAACTGTTTTTT. It yields the protein CASSEAGVATNEKLFF.